The subject of this entry is one T cell receptor beta chain. Its matching antigen is unknown. Donors each provided 8 to 10 milliliters of peripheral blood. This entry comes from a study of blood T cells in healthy people across ages. General observations from the study: With age, beta diversity per million T cells declined roughly linearly, significantly by roughly 40.

PCR was performed a second time for about 7 to 12 cycles using a sample-barcoded 5' primer and a J-beta primer mix. Each cDNA molecule, via a template-switch adaptor with 12 random nucleotides, was tagged. Any given sample supplied a minimum of 2.5 million CDR3-containing paired-end reads. TCRdb recomputed calls from the 5' RACE reads with MiXCR, one row per CDR3 protein. The sample lists roughly 1,700,000 distinct CDR3 sequences, approximately 28% occurring once. The CDR3 consists of 16 residues. Trimming took off 5 bases at V and 0 bases at J, with 15 bases between the two ends. The germline V gene encodes CDR1 SSHAT and CDR2 FNYEAQ (reference sequence).

The source is a young woman in good health. The sequenced material came from blood. V usage is TRBV7-7 and J usage is TRBJ2-3; a possible D gene is TRBD2 (5 bases). Written as DNA, the CDR3 is TGTGCCAGCAGCCCCGCGGGCGGCACTAGCACAGATACGCAGTATTTT. This codes for CASSPAGGTSTDTQYF. Full variable domain (rest looked up from reference TRBV7-7 and TRBJ2-3): GAGVSQSPRYKVTKRGQDVTLRCDPISSHATLYWYQQALGQGPEFLTYFNYEAQPDKSGLPSDRFSAERPEGSISTLTIQRTEQRDSAMYRCASSPAGGTSTDTQYFGPGTRLTVL.